This T cell receptor beta chain came from a study of neurological immune-mediated disorders. Study-level information: In a group of approximately 35 multiple sclerosis patients, some 31 had the relapsing-remitting type and 3 had the secondary progressive type. Study findings and constraints: Private repertoires in all groups were suggested by the finding that expanded clones across subjects shared no CDR3 amino acid sequences.

Template-switch 5'RACE cDNA synthesis added a 10-nucleotide unique molecular identifier. TCRdb called the 5' RACE reads again in MiXCR, with one record for every CDR3 protein. The table shows tens of thousands of distinct CDR3 sequences, with about 4% occurring only once. 2 million unsorted PBMCs were stored in RNAlater at -80 °C before RNA extraction. This CDR3 spans 13 amino acids. The V gene lost 4 bases and the J gene lost 2 bases, with 7 bases spanning the gap. Per germline, CDR1 SGHKS and CDR2 YYEKEE (reference sequence). This clonotype occurred many times. Its antigen is currently unknown. This receptor was identified in a man under 40 with multiple sclerosis. Input material: PBMCs. The V call is TRBV5-5, the J call TRBJ2-1; D call uncertain. The CDR3 region is CASSLQAYNEQFF. The CDR3 DNA sequence: TGTGCCAGCAGCCTCCAGGCCTACAATGAGCAGTTCTTC.